These 30 T cell receptor beta chains share one sample of origin, sequenced in a study of CXCR3-negative and CXCR3-positive naive CD8 T cells. Libraries were UMI-labeled 5' RACE TRB cDNA. TCRdb reprocessed the 5' RACE reads and keeps a single row for each CDR3 protein, giving no DNA. The sample totals about 62,000 distinct CDR3 sequences. Sequenced material: naive CXCR3- CD8+ T cells from blood. Subset in this sample: CD45RO-CCR7+CD27+CD95- naive CD8+ T cells lacking CXCR3 (TNR3-). All receptors come from a human donor in good health. Some clones in this sample may be carry-over from other donors' samples.

CDR3 sequence reads: CASSHRDRDYEQYF. The chain recombines TRBV7-9 with TRBJ2-7; no DNA is available, so the TRBD1 call from TCRdb remains unchecked. Germline V CDR1 and CDR2: SEHNR, FQNEAQ (reference sequence). The CDR3 contains 14 residues.

This chain's CDR3 is CASSQDRTVTGELFF. The chain joins TRBV4-3 to TRBJ2-2; TCRdb designates TRBD1, a call that cannot be tested without DNA. Germline CDR1 and CDR2: LGHNA and YSLEER. This CDR3 region has 15 residues.

The J gene is TRBJ2-2, the V gene TRBV11-2. Germline V gene sequence: CDR1 SGHAT, CDR2 FQNNGV. The CDR3 has 16 residues. CDR3 sequence: CASSLDTAQNTGELFF.

CDR3 sequence: CAISGTSLLEQYF. The chain has TRBV10-3 and TRBJ2-7; TCRdb gives TRBD2 as the D gene, but with no DNA this cannot be confirmed. Germline V gives CDR1 ENHRY, CDR2 SYGVKD. The CDR3 sequence is 13 residues long.

The chain couples TRBV7-2 to TRBJ1-5. CDR1 is SGHTA, CDR2 FQGNSA, per germline. This CDR3 is 15 amino acids long. The CDR3 is CASSPVPRSNQPQHF. Combining the CDR3 with reference TRBV7-2 and TRBJ1-5 gives the whole variable domain GAGVSQSPSNKVTEKGKDVELRCDPISGHTALYWYRQSLGQGLEFLIYFQGNSAPDKSGLPSDRFSAERTGGSVSTLTIQRTQQEDSAVYLCASSPVPRSNQPQHFGDGTRLSIL.

The chain combines TRBV15 with TRBJ2-5; TCRdb's D call of TRBD2 is untestable without DNA. Germline CDR1 reads LNHNV; CDR2 reads YYDKDF (reference sequence). The CDR3 totals 13 residues. Here the CDR3 reads CATSSGLLETQYF.

The V call is TRBV28, the J call TRBJ2-5; checking the TCRdb D call of TRBD1 is not possible without DNA. This CDR3 is 15 amino acids long. CDR1 and CDR2 (germline): MDHEN, SYDVKM. The CDR3 loop is CASSSLDRVGETQYF.

CDR3 sequence: CASSHRGLYEQYF. The J gene is TRBJ2-7, the V gene TRBV14; TCRdb outputs TRBD1, but without DNA this stays unchecked. The CDR3 is 13 amino acids. CDR1 SGHDN and CDR2 FVKESK come from the germline V gene.

This chain uses TRBV7-3 with TRBJ2-7; the D call from TCRdb, TRBD2, cannot be confirmed without DNA. Germline loops: CDR1 SGHTA, CDR2 FQGTGA. The CDR3 spans 14 residues. Here the CDR3 reads CASSSGLGSYEQYF.

This chain connects TRBV25-1 to TRBJ1-1; TCRdb outputs TRBD1, but without DNA this stays unchecked. The length of the CDR3 is 15 residues. CDR1 is MGHDK, CDR2 SYGVNS, per germline. The CDR3 protein is CASSPRGEKFTEAFF.

J is TRBJ2-7 and V is TRBV4-2; TCRdb picks TRBD1, but there is no DNA to check that call. Germline V gives CDR1 LGHNA, CDR2 YNFKEQ. The CDR3 is 16 residues long. CDR3 loop: CASTPDMGDSPYEQYF.

The chain carries TRBV29-1 and TRBJ2-1; TCRdb indicates TRBD1, and absent DNA this call remains unverified. CDR3 length equals 13 residues. Germline-derived CDR1 and CDR2 are SQVTM and ANQGSEA. CDR3 loop: CSARDGTYNEQFF.

The chain couples TRBV29-1 to TRBJ2-1; checking the TCRdb D call of TRBD1 is not possible without DNA. The germline V gene encodes CDR1 SQVTM and CDR2 ANQGSEA. The CDR3 has 14 amino acids. CDR3: CSTSGQGDGNEQFF.

CDR3 in amino acids: CASSLEPGSSYNEQFF. V gene TRBV7-8 combines with J gene TRBJ2-1. This CDR3 contains 16 residues. Per germline, CDR1 SGHVS and CDR2 FQNEAQ.

The chain couples TRBV4-3 to TRBJ1-6; the D call from TCRdb, TRBD1, cannot be confirmed without DNA. Germline values: CDR1 LGHNA, CDR2 YSLEER. The CDR3 loop spans 17 amino acids. The CDR3 is CASSQAVPGGSGSPLHF.

The chain recombines TRBV29-1 with TRBJ2-3; checking the TCRdb D call of TRBD1 is not possible without DNA. Germline-derived CDR1 and CDR2 are SQVTM and ANQGSEA. The CDR3 extends over 13 amino acids. Here the CDR3 reads CSAFTGGADTQYF.

The chain combines TRBV7-9 with TRBJ2-3; TCRdb's assignment of TRBD2 cannot be checked, as there is no DNA. CDR1 is SEHNR and CDR2 is FQNEAQ in the germline V gene (reference sequence). CDR3 length: 15 residues. This chain's CDR3 is CASSTLGLDADTQYF.

The CDR3 region is CASSEGSDIPYEQYF. The rearrangement joins TRBV2 to TRBJ2-7; TCRdb picks TRBD1, but there is no DNA to check that call. Per the germline V gene, CDR1 is SNHLY and CDR2 is FYNNEI. This CDR3 region has 15 residues.

The J gene is TRBJ2-7, the V gene TRBV28; the D call from TCRdb, TRBD1, cannot be confirmed without DNA. The CDR3 has 14 residues. Germline V gives CDR1 MDHEN, CDR2 SYDVKM. The CDR3 reads CASSPPQDGYEQYF.

The J gene is TRBJ1-2, the V gene TRBV28. This CDR3 spans 13 amino acids. The germline gives CDR1 MDHEN, CDR2 SYDVKM. CDR3 residues: CASSPEYDYGYTF.

This sequence joins TRBV10-2 and TRBJ2-7; TCRdb gives TRBD1 as the D gene, but with no DNA this cannot be confirmed. Germline assignment: CDR1 WSHSY and CDR2 SAAADI. The CDR3 is made up of 14 amino acids. CDR3 protein: CASSERGYTYEQYF.

The chain links TRBV29-1 to TRBJ2-7; checking the TCRdb D call of TRBD2 is not possible without DNA. Germline CDR1 and CDR2: SQVTM and ANQGSEA. This CDR3 is 11 amino acids long. CDR3 loop: CSVGGEYEQYF.

The genes are TRBV6-2 or TRBV6-3 and TRBJ1-5; TCRdb gives TRBD1 as the D gene, but with no DNA this cannot be confirmed. The CDR3 runs to 20 residues. Germline V gene data show CDR1 as MNHEY and CDR2 as SVGEGT. CDR3: CASSYSRLLGQPVGNQPQHF.

The chain couples TRBV28 to TRBJ2-7. Germline assignment: CDR1 MDHEN and CDR2 SYDVKM. CDR3 length equals 15 residues. This chain's CDR3 is CASSSRIRSSYEQYF.

The chain recombines TRBV19 with TRBJ2-1; TCRdb's assignment of TRBD2 cannot be checked, as there is no DNA. The CDR3 has 16 residues. Germline V gene lookup returns CDR1 LNHDA and CDR2 SQIVND (reference sequence). The CDR3 protein is CASTSWAQGSYNEQFF.

This chain connects TRBV6-2 or TRBV6-3 to TRBJ2-5; no DNA is available, so the TRBD1 call from TCRdb remains unchecked. The CDR3 consists of 14 residues. CDR1 MNHEY and CDR2 SVGEGT come from the germline V gene. The CDR3 loop reads CASSPQGQGETQYF.

This chain uses TRBV6-5 with TRBJ1-1. Germline values: CDR1 MNHEY, CDR2 SVGAGI. CDR3 length: 14 residues. CDR3: CASSFSPMNTEAFF.

The CDR3 sequence is CASSGDIDEQYF. The chain carries TRBV2 and TRBJ2-7; the D call of TRBD1 rests on TCRdb alone, since no DNA is present to check it. Germline V gene sequence: CDR1 SNHLY, CDR2 FYNNEI. The CDR3 consists of 12 residues.

The chain carries TRBV5-1 and TRBJ2-2. The CDR3 has 13 amino acids. Germline-derived CDR1 and CDR2 are SGHRS and YFSETQ. CDR3 protein: CASSEVGTGELFF. Complete variable domain (other parts from reference TRBV5-1 and TRBJ2-2): KAGVTQTPRYLIKTRGQQVTLSCSPISGHRSVSWYQQTPGQGLQFLFEYFSETQRNKGNFPGRFSGRQFSNSRSEMNVSTLELGDSALYLCASSEVGTGELFFGEGSRLTVL.

The gene calls are TRBV6-2 or TRBV6-3 and TRBJ2-5; TCRdb proposes TRBD2, but this gene call is untestable without DNA. Germline loops: CDR1 MNHEY, CDR2 SVGEGT. The CDR3 is made up of 15 amino acids. The CDR3 loop reads CASSHSGGAQETQYF.